The 26 T cell receptor beta chains below all came from one sample that was sequenced in a study of blood T cell repertoires in COVID-19. Profiled with immunoSEQ multiplex PCR; TCRdb holds only in-frame clones, not every one. Of about 170,000 clones in the sample, 70% to 90% were seen once. Sequencing was carried out using peripheral blood. Receptors were obtained from a man in his fifties or sixties who had recovered from COVID-19.

This chain uses TRBV30 with TRBJ2-7; TRBD1 matches 9 bases. Trimming at V came to 4 bases and at J to 9 bases, leaving 10 bases not matched to a gene. In germline, CDR1 is GTSNPN, CDR2 SVGIG (reference sequence). The CDR3 contains 13 residues. The CDR3 here is CAWTRRTGAGQYF. Written as DNA, the CDR3 is TGTGCCTGGACTAGACGGACAGGGGCCGGGCAGTACTTC.

The chain carries TRBV11-1 and TRBJ2-5; TRBD2 might be the D (6 bases). V lost 2 bases, J lost 4 bases, and 11 bases lay in between. Per germline, CDR1 SGHAT and CDR2 FQDESV (reference sequence). The CDR3 contains 14 residues. CDR3 in amino acids: CASSLSGRPETQYF. In nucleotides, the CDR3 is TGTGCCAGCAGCTTATCAGGGAGGCCAGAGACCCAGTACTTC.

The chain links TRBV28 to TRBJ2-1; D remains ambiguous. The germline CDR1 and CDR2 sequences are MDHEN and SYDVKM. V was cut by 7 bases and J by 2 bases, with 6 bases left in between. The CDR3 consists of 12 residues. This CDR3 reads CASNEAYNEQFF. CDR3 sequence (DNA): TGTGCCAGCAATGAGGCCTACAATGAGCAGTTCTTC.

The rearrangement links TRBV28 to TRBJ1-2; D is unresolved. V dropped 3 bases and J dropped 2 bases, with 7 bases sitting between them. The CDR3 totals 13 residues. Per germline, CDR1 MDHEN and CDR2 SYDVKM. The CDR3 region is CASSLSPNYGYTF. The CDR3 DNA is TGTGCCAGCAGTTTGAGTCCCAACTATGGCTACACCTTC.

The J gene is TRBJ2-6, the V gene TRBV27, with D maybe TRBD1 (6 bases). CDR3 length: 19 residues. Germline V gene sequence: CDR1 MNHEY, CDR2 SMNVEV (reference sequence). V was pared by 5 bases and J by 0 bases, with 20 bases between. In DNA form, the CDR3 reads TGTGCCAGCAGTCTCCGACAGGTCGGGATGAGCTCTGGGGCCAACGTCCTGACTTTC. It yields the protein CASSLRQVGMSSGANVLTF.

The chain has TRBV5-4 and TRBJ1-3, with D perhaps matching TRBD1 (5 bases). This CDR3 region has 14 residues. Germline CDR1 SGHNT, CDR2 YYREEE (reference sequence). V gave up 4 bases and J gave up 9 bases, with 17 bases separating them. CDR3 nucleotide sequence: TGTGCCAGCAGCGCGTTCAGGGTTAAGAGCACCATATATTTT. It codes for CASSAFRVKSTIYF.

V and J are TRBV28 and TRBJ1-4; 9 bases fit TRBD1. V shed 5 bases and J 8 bases; nucleotides not matched to a gene: 9. CDR1 MDHEN and CDR2 SYDVKM come from the germline V gene. There are 15 residues in the CDR3. CDR3 sequence reads: CASSPSTGGEEKLFF. For the CDR3, the DNA is TGTGCCAGCAGTCCATCGACAGGGGGGGAGGAAAAACTGTTTTTT.

Concerning this clone: The sample holds other DNA sequences that translate to the same CDR3. V is TRBV29-1 and J is TRBJ2-3; the match to TRBD1 covers 8 bases. V lost 5 bases and J lost 3; bases outside the gene matches: 1. CDR1 SQVTM and CDR2 ANQGSEA come from the germline V gene. CDR3 length equals 12 residues. Here the CDR3 DNA reads TGCAGCGTTAGGACAGGGACAGATACGCAGTATTTT. Its translation is CSVRTGTDTQYF.

V usage is TRBV7-2 and J usage is TRBJ2-3; D is perhaps TRBD2 (6 bases). This CDR3 has 15 residues. V was pared by 5 bases and J by 0 bases, with 12 bases between. The germline gives CDR1 SGHTA, CDR2 FQGNSA. In DNA, the CDR3 is TGTGCCAGCAGCGTACGAGCGGGTAGCACAGATACGCAGTATTTT. Translation: CASSVRAGSTDTQYF.

The V and J genes are TRBV5-1 and TRBJ2-1, with D hard to call. CDR1 SGHRS and CDR2 YFSETQ come from the germline V gene. This CDR3 comprises 14 residues. CDR3 coding DNA: TGCGCTGCCCTACGGTTGAGCTCCTACAATGAGCAGTTCTTC. This translates into CAALRLSSYNEQFF.

This sequence joins TRBV11-2 and TRBJ1-2; perhaps TRBD1 as D (5 bases). V shed 10 bases and J shed 4 bases, with 10 bases lying between them. CDR3 length equals 11 residues. Germline values: CDR1 SGHAT, CDR2 FQNNGV. The CDR3 protein is CATSGGYGYTF. In nucleotides, the CDR3 is TGTGCCACTTCGGGGGGCTATGGCTACACCTTC. Supplemented by reference TRBV11-2 and TRBJ1-2, the full variable domain reads EAGVAQSPRYKIIEKRQSVAFWCNPISGHATLYWYQQILGQGPKLLIQFQNNGVVDDSQLPKDRFSAERLKGVDSTLKIQPAKLEDSAVYLCATSGGYGYTFGSGTRLTVV.

The chain links TRBV27 to TRBJ2-7; 8 bases agree with TRBD1. After removal of 6 bases from V and 2 bases from J, the junction contained 15 bases not matched to a gene. The CDR3 is made up of 17 amino acids. Germline-derived CDR1 and CDR2 are MNHEY and SMNVEV (reference sequence). CDR3 sequence: CASRLLTGVNRAYEQYF. As DNA, the CDR3 is TGTGCCAGCAGACTTCTGACAGGGGTAAATAGAGCCTACGAGCAGTACTTC.

The chain combines TRBV27 with TRBJ2-7, with D tentatively TRBD1 (7 bases). Between the trimmed V and J ends, which lost 5 bases and 3 bases, there was a span of 11 bases. Germline V gene sequence: CDR1 MNHEY, CDR2 SMNVEV (reference sequence). The CDR3 length is 13 residues. CDR3 sequence reads: CASSRRGVYEQYF. The CDR3 DNA follows: TGTGCCAGCAGTCGCAGGGGGGTCTACGAGCAGTACTTC.

The genes are TRBV6-5 and TRBJ1-4; D is unresolved. The CDR3 has 14 residues. Trimming cost V 2 bases and J 8 bases, with 12 bases left between them. Germline CDR1 and CDR2: MNHEY and SVGAGI. Written as DNA, the CDR3 is TGTGCCAGCAGTTACCATCCCGTCGGGGAAAAACTGTTTTTT. This codes for CASSYHPVGEKLFF.

The gene calls are TRBV12-5 and TRBJ1-1, with D uncertain. V shed 1 base and J shed 1 base, with 7 bases lying between them. Germline CDR1 and CDR2: LGHNT and FRNRAP. This CDR3 is 14 amino acids long. In DNA form, the CDR3 reads TGTGCTAGTGGTTTGGGGCAGGCGAACACTGAAGCTTTCTTT. Its translation: CASGLGQANTEAFF.

The DNA for the CDR3 is TGCGCCAGCAGCTTGGGACTGCGGAATGAGCAGTTCTTC. It codes for CASSLGLRNEQFF. The rearrangement uses TRBV5-1 and TRBJ2-1; D is ambiguous. This CDR3 has 13 amino acids. CDR1 is SGHRS and CDR2 is YFSETQ in the germline V gene. Trimming took 0 bases from V and 7 from J, leaving 8 bases between them.

The genes are TRBV5-1 and TRBJ2-7; D may be TRBD2 (5 bases). Per germline, CDR1 SGHRS and CDR2 YFSETQ. This CDR3 comprises 14 residues. The V end was cut by 4 bases, the J end by 3 bases, with 14 bases between. The DNA for the CDR3 is TGCGCCAGCAGCCCGCGGGCCCTAGACTACGAGCAGTACTTC. Amino acids: CASSPRALDYEQYF. Drawing the rest from reference TRBV5-1 and TRBJ2-7, the complete variable domain is KAGVTQTPRYLIKTRGQQVTLSCSPISGHRSVSWYQQTPGQGLQFLFEYFSETQRNKGNFPGRFSGRQFSNSRSEMNVSTLELGDSALYLCASSPRALDYEQYFGPGTRLTVT.

This chain connects TRBV27 to TRBJ2-7; TRBD1 is a possible D gene (6 bases). The CDR3 has 16 residues. Trimming shortened V by 5 bases and J by 2 bases, and 19 bases separated the two germline ends. Germline V gene sequence: CDR1 MNHEY, CDR2 SMNVEV (reference sequence). The CDR3 coding sequence is TGTGCCAGCAGTCCGGACCCTGGGACATGGACCTACGAGCAGTACTTC. Translating it yields CASSPDPGTWTYEQYF.

The V call is TRBV6-2 or TRBV6-3, the J call TRBJ1-2; 9 bases align to TRBD1. Germline CDR1 reads MNHEY; CDR2 reads SVGEGT. J lost 2 bases, V lost 4 bases, and 5 bases had no gene match. CDR3 length equals 15 residues. CDR3 nucleotides: TGTGCCAGCAGTTCTGACAGGGGGAACAACTATGGCTACACCTTC. This sequence encodes CASSSDRGNNYGYTF.

The chain uses TRBV19 and TRBJ2-3; 12 nucleotides agree with TRBD1. The CDR3 covers 16 residues. V trimming: 7 bases; J trimming: 5 bases; junction bases outside the gene matches: 10. Germline CDR1 and CDR2: LNHDA and SQIVND (reference sequence). CDR3 in DNA: TGTGCCAGTAACCCGGGGGGACAGGGGGCCGGAGATACGCAGTATTTT. Residues: CASNPGGQGAGDTQYF.

This chain links TRBV1 with TRBJ2-2; the tabulated D call, TRBD2, remains unverified against the DNA. TRBV1 is an annotated pseudogene. The CDR3 consists of 17 residues. The CDR3 nucleotides read TGCACCAGCAGCCAAAAATCTAGCGGGAACAACACCGGGGAGCTGTTTTTT. This sequence encodes CTSSQKSSGNNTGELFF.

The J gene is TRBJ1-1, the V gene TRBV9, with unresolved D. Germline V gene lookup returns CDR1 SGDLS and CDR2 YYNGEE. The V end lost 1 base, the J end lost 3 bases, and 7 bases lay between the germline ends. The CDR3 covers 13 residues. Written as DNA, the CDR3 is TGTGCCAGCAGCGTACGGGTGGACACTGAAGCTTTCTTT. Its translation is CASSVRVDTEAFF.

This clone was seen a few times. This chain joins TRBV3-1 (or the pseudogene TRBV3-2) and TRBJ1-1; D gene unclear. Germline CDR1 reads LGHDT; CDR2 reads YNNKEL (reference sequence). Trimming cost V 1 base and J 0 bases, with 6 bases left between them. The CDR3 is 14 residues long. The CDR3 sequence: CASSQGQLNTEAFF. Here the CDR3 DNA reads TGTGCCAGCAGCCAAGGGCAGTTGAACACTGAAGCTTTCTTT.

V is TRBV10-1 and J is TRBJ2-7; TRBD2 matches 14 bases. The CDR3 runs to 21 residues. Trimming took 7 bases from V and 5 from J; bases not matched to a gene: 25. Germline V gene data show CDR1 as WNHNN and CDR2 as SYGVQD (reference sequence). The CDR3 here is CASKVGSPRLAGGPFPDEQYF. The CDR3, as DNA: TGCGCCAGCAAGGTTGGCAGCCCAAGACTAGCGGGAGGGCCTTTCCCCGACGAGCAGTACTTC.

The chain has TRBV7-3 and TRBJ2-7; D is uncertain. V gave up 2 bases and J gave up 5 bases, with 10 bases separating them. CDR3 length equals 13 residues. Germline V gives CDR1 SGHTA, CDR2 FQGTGA. The CDR3 reads CASSLFQVDEQYF. The CDR3 DNA is TGTGCCAGCAGCTTATTCCAGGTCGACGAGCAGTACTTC.

This rearrangement joins TRBV7-2 to TRBJ2-1, with TRBD1 as a possible D gene (5 bases). The germline gives CDR1 SGHTA, CDR2 FQGNSA. The length of the CDR3 is 12 residues. V lost 5 bases and J 10 bases, leaving 12 bases between the germline ends. Written as DNA, the CDR3 is TGTGCCAGCAGCAAAGCTAGGACAGAGCAGTTCTTC. Protein: CASSKARTEQFF.